This T cell receptor (beta chain) was obtained from a study of T-cell memory formation after mild COVID-19. TCRdb re-called the 5' RACE reads through MiXCR, storing one row per CDR3 protein. Among some 130,000 distinct CDR3 sequences listed, 5% to 6.5% were seen once. In germline, CDR1 is LGHNA, CDR2 YSLEER. V lost 3 bases, J lost 5 bases, and 16 bases lay in between. This CDR3 contains 16 residues. This clonotype was seen more than once but under ten times. The chain recombines TRBV4-3 with TRBJ2-2, with D unclear. This TCR was sampled from an adult woman who had mild COVID-19 (a few samples of this study predate the infection). Cell type and time point are not known. The sample taken for sequencing was PBMCs or a T cell subset sorted from them (not recorded which). DNA of the CDR3: TGCGCCAGCAGCCAGTCCCATGCGGTGGATACCGGGGAGCTGTTTTTT. This sequence encodes CASSQSHAVDTGELFF.